The next 23 T cell receptor beta chains were all read from a single sample in a study of blood T cell repertoires in COVID-19. Produced via immunoSEQ multiplex PCR; TCRdb's table is partial and in-frame only. The top ten hold 10% of the sample, which has around 200,000 clones, about 87% seen once. Sequences were obtained from PBMCs or T cells enriched from blood (not recorded which). Source of these receptors: a man aged 18 to 30 with acute COVID-19.

This chain links TRBV7-8 with TRBJ1-2; 7 nucleotides line up with TRBD1. CDR3 size: 15 residues. Germline CDR1 reads SGHVS; CDR2 reads FQNEAQ. V dropped 5 bases and J dropped 7; count of bases not matched to a gene: 13. In DNA, the CDR3 is TGTGCCAGCAGCCCATCGACAGGGAGTTTGTTTGGCTACACCTTC. Translation: CASSPSTGSLFGYTF.

This chain uses TRBV28 with TRBJ2-1; 7 bases are shared with TRBD2. This CDR3 is built from 15 residues. V lost 1 base and J lost 9; bases outside the gene matches: 9. CDR1 is MDHEN, CDR2 SYDVKM, per germline. CDR3 loop: CASSLYVGGAGEQFF. CDR3 nucleotides: TGTGCCAGCAGTTTATACGTGGGAGGGGCGGGTGAGCAGTTCTTC. The full variable domain, in which reference TRBV28 and TRBJ2-1 provide the parts outside the CDR3, is DVKVTQSSRYLVKRTGEKVFLECVQDMDHENMFWYRQDPGLGLRLIYFSYDVKMKEKGDIPEGYSVSREKKERFSLILESASTNQTSMYLCASSLYVGGAGEQFFGPGTRLTVL.

This chain uses TRBV6-5 with TRBJ2-3; D is ambiguous. The CDR3 has 15 amino acids. V was shortened by 2 bases and J by 0 bases, with 9 bases between the two germline ends. The germline CDR1 and CDR2 sequences are MNHEY and SVGAGI. The CDR3 region has the DNA TGTGCCAGCAGTTACCGTTACAGAAGCACAGATACGCAGTATTTT. The encoded protein is CASSYRYRSTDTQYF.

The rearrangement uses TRBV5-4 and TRBJ1-2; D ambiguous. This CDR3 is built from 14 residues. The ends were cut back, 2 bases at V and 3 bases at J, with 11 bases in the middle. Germline loops: CDR1 SGHNT, CDR2 YYREEE (reference sequence). The CDR3 here is CASSLPAVDYGYTF. DNA for the CDR3: TGTGCCAGCAGCTTACCGGCGGTGGACTATGGCTACACCTTC. The variable domain in full, completed from reference TRBV5-4 and TRBJ1-2, reads ETGVTQSPTHLIKTRGQQVTLRCSSQSGHNTVSWYQQALGQGPQFIFQYYREEENGRGNFPPRFSGLQFPNYSSELNVNALELDDSALYLCASSLPAVDYGYTFGSGTRLTVV.

The rearrangement joins TRBV7-6 to TRBJ1-1, with D unclear. In germline, CDR1 is SGHVS, CDR2 FNYEAQ. Trimming removed 0 bases at V and 0 bases at J, with 14 bases between. The CDR3 consists of 17 residues. CDR3 nucleotide sequence: TGTGCCAGCAGCTTAGCGCGGCTTCGGCACCTGAACACTGAAGCTTTCTTT. As protein: CASSLARLRHLNTEAFF.

The chain has TRBV23-1 and TRBJ2-7, with a tentative D call TRBD2 (6 bases). TRBV23-1 is labeled an ORF, and its function is uncertain. V was pared by 3 bases and J by 7 bases, with 13 bases between. CDR3 length: 13 residues. CDR3 loop: CASSQEGNGEQYF. In DNA form, the CDR3 reads TGCGCCAGCAGTCAGGAGGGGAATGGGGAGCAGTACTTC.

The chain couples TRBV11-2 to TRBJ2-3; 7 positions match TRBD2. Germline CDR1 SGHAT, CDR2 FQNNGV. The CDR3 length is 16 residues. V lost 0 bases to trimming and J lost 7 bases; unmatched junction nucleotides: 10. The CDR3 here is CASSLDPGRLSHTQYF. DNA of the CDR3: TGTGCCAGCAGCTTAGACCCCGGGAGGCTTTCCCATACGCAGTATTTT.

The chain employs TRBV5-4 and TRBJ2-1; D is perhaps TRBD2 (5 bases). The CDR3 sequence is 16 residues long. Germline assignment: CDR1 SGHNT and CDR2 YYREEE (reference sequence). Trimming shortened V by 0 bases and J by 7 bases, and 17 bases separated the two germline ends. CDR3 sequence (DNA): TGTGCCAGCAGCTTGGCCCGGACTTTAAAGCGAAATGAGCAGTTCTTC. Translation: CASSLARTLKRNEQFF.

V gene TRBV27 combines with J gene TRBJ2-7, with 7 bases that match TRBD1. From germline, CDR1 is MNHEY and CDR2 SMNVEV (reference sequence). J gave up 5 bases and V 8 bases, and 15 bases lay outside the gene matches. This CDR3 comprises 15 residues. The CDR3 coding sequence is TGTGCCAGCTCCCCGGGACAGCTGGTCGTAGACGAGCAGTACTTC. It translates to CASSPGQLVVDEQYF.

The chain combines TRBV19 with TRBJ2-2, with D tentatively TRBD1 (6 bases). Trimming removed 6 bases at V and 1 base at J, with 12 bases between. CDR3 length: 15 amino acids. Looked up from germline, CDR1 is LNHDA and CDR2 is SQIVND (reference sequence). The CDR3 sequence: CASRQSTGNTGELFF. The CDR3 DNA follows: TGTGCCAGTAGACAATCGACAGGGAACACCGGGGAGCTGTTTTTT. The full variable domain, with the rest looked up from reference TRBV19 and TRBJ2-2, is DGGITQSPKYLFRKEGQNVTLSCEQNLNHDAMYWYRQDPGQGLRLIYYSQIVNDFQKGDIAEGYSVSREKKESFPLTVTSAQKNPTAFYLCASRQSTGNTGELFFGEGSRLTVL.

The DNA of the CDR3 is TGTGCCAGCAGTTTCCGAAGGGAGGGTGAGCAGTTCTTC. It yields the protein CASSFRREGEQFF. The rearrangement uses TRBV27 and TRBJ2-1; 7 bases line up with TRBD2. This CDR3 spans 13 amino acids. Germline-derived CDR1 and CDR2 are MNHEY and SMNVEV (reference sequence). V was pared by 3 bases and J by 9 bases, with 5 bases of the junction left unmatched.

This clone was seen once. The chain has TRBV11-2 and TRBJ2-2, with D tentatively TRBD1 (6 bases). The germline gives CDR1 SGHAT, CDR2 FQNNGV. Trimming removed 5 bases from V and 6 bases from J, with 7 bases in between. The CDR3 is 12 residues long. For the CDR3, the DNA is TGTGCCAGCAGCAACAGGGCCGGGGAGCTGTTTTTT. Translation gives CASSNRAGELFF.

The chain is built from TRBV6-5 and TRBJ2-7; the match to TRBD1 covers 9 bases. The germline gives CDR1 MNHEY, CDR2 SVGAGI. The V segment lost 2 bases and the J segment 4 bases; nucleotides outside the gene matches: 6. The CDR3 runs 15 residues. The CDR3 nucleotides read TGTGCCAGCAGTTACAGTACAGGGGGCAGGTACGAGCAGTACTTC. Translating gives CASSYSTGGRYEQYF.

This clone was observed a single time. The V gene is TRBV29-1, the J gene TRBJ1-2; D remains unclear. Germline CDR1 SQVTM, CDR2 ANQGSEA. The CDR3 is 13 residues long. Trimming cost V 5 bases and J 2 bases, with 12 bases left between them. CDR3 sequence (DNA): TGCAGCGTTTTGGCAGATAGCAACTATGGCTACACCTTC. Translated, it gives CSVLADSNYGYTF.

In its sample, this clone was seen once. V and J are TRBV10-3 and TRBJ1-2, with TRBD1 identical over 7 bases. Germline V gene data show CDR1 as ENHRY and CDR2 as SYGVKD. The V gene end was trimmed by 5 bases and the J gene end by 4 bases; junction bases not matched to a gene: 13. The CDR3 totals 16 residues. CDR3 bases: TGTGCCATCAGTCCCTACGACGACAGGGCCCCCTATGGCTACACCTTC. This gives the protein CAISPYDDRAPYGYTF.

The V gene is TRBV2, the J gene TRBJ2-3, with 7 bases that match TRBD1. The CDR3 is 15 amino acids. J lost 0 bases, V lost 6 bases, and 6 bases had no gene match. Germline loops: CDR1 SNHLY, CDR2 FYNNEI. The CDR3 bases are TGTGCCAGCAGGGATACAGGGGCAAGCACAGATACGCAGTATTTT. This encodes CASRDTGASTDTQYF.

The chain couples TRBV3-1 (or the pseudogene TRBV3-2) to TRBJ2-5, with D unclear. Germline V gene data show CDR1 as LGHDT and CDR2 as YNNKEL (reference sequence). The CDR3 runs 13 residues. Trimming removed 2 bases from V and 4 bases from J, with 8 bases in between. In DNA form, the CDR3 reads TGTGCCAGCAGCCAACTAGTACGAGAGACCCAGTACTTC. Its translation is CASSQLVRETQYF.

CDR3 region: CASSRGVRWGQVGTEAFF. CDR3 DNA sequence: TGTGCCAGCAGTCGGGGAGTTAGATGGGGGCAGGTTGGGACTGAAGCTTTCTTT. This chain joins TRBV28 and TRBJ1-1; tentative D call: TRBD1 (6 bases). The CDR3 has 18 amino acids. Trimming stripped 5 bases from V and 5 bases from J, with 27 bases between. The germline V gene has CDR1 MDHEN and CDR2 SYDVKM.

This clone has just one count. CDR3 sequence: CASSYGGGEQFF. The CDR3, as DNA: TGTGCCAGCAGCTACGGGGGGGGTGAGCAGTTCTTC. The genes are TRBV3-1 (or the pseudogene TRBV3-2) and TRBJ2-1; 8 nucleotides match TRBD2. The germline V gene has CDR1 LGHDT and CDR2 YNNKEL (reference sequence). CDR3 size: 12 residues. With V trimmed by 5 bases and J by 9 bases, 3 bases remained unmatched.

J is TRBJ2-7 and V is TRBV1; the D call TRBD1 from the table was never checked on the DNA. TRBV1 is recorded as a pseudogene. The CDR3 length is 16 residues. CDR3 coding DNA: TGCACCAGCAGCCGACCTCACAGGGGAAAGCGGGACGAGCAGTACTTC. Translation gives CTSSRPHRGKRDEQYF.

V and J are TRBV6-2 or TRBV6-3 and TRBJ1-2, with TRBD1 identical over 8 bases. The CDR3 spans 15 residues. CDR1 and CDR2 from the germline V gene are MNHEY and SVGEGT. V lost 5 bases and J lost 2; bases outside the gene matches: 7. The CDR3 coding sequence is TGTGCCAGCAGTGATAACAGGGGGAACAACTATGGCTACACCTTC. Its translation is CASSDNRGNNYGYTF.

V and J are TRBV7-9 and TRBJ1-1; no firm D call. The CDR3 spans 12 residues. Germline V gene sequence: CDR1 SEHNR, CDR2 FQNEAQ (reference sequence). The germline V and J ends were trimmed by 9 bases and 0 bases, with 8 bases remaining between them. Written as DNA, the CDR3 is TGTGCCAGTCAGTCTGTGAACACTGAAGCTTTCTTT. Protein: CASQSVNTEAFF.

This chain links TRBV23-1 with TRBJ1-2; the D is unclear. TRBV23-1 is placed among ORFs of uncertain function. Trimming took off 1 base at V and 0 bases at J, with 15 bases between the two ends. The CDR3 length is 17 residues. CDR3: CASSQCTQDRPNYGYTF. The CDR3 DNA reads as TGCGCCAGCAGTCAATGTACCCAGGATCGACCTAACTATGGCTACACCTTC.